This paragraph covers one T cell receptor (beta chain) sequence. Its cognate antigen is unknown. These data originate in a study of glioma-infiltrating T cells after dendritic cell vaccination. About the research overall: Autologous tumor lysate-pulsed dendritic cell vaccination was given between about 2002 and 2013. Monocyte-derived dendritic cells, cultured 7 to 8 days with IL-4 and GM-CSF, were pulsed with autologous tumor lysate. Three intradermal dendritic cell vaccine injections were given every two weeks. The study, taken as a whole, reports: No direct clonality-survival link was found; a diverse polyclonal response may matter.

The ends lost 7 bases at V and 3 bases at J; junction bases unmatched: 0. Per germline, CDR1 MNHNY and CDR2 SVGAGI (reference sequence). The CDR3 runs to 11 residues. Libraries were prepared by immunoSEQ multiplex PCR; TCRdb keeps only in-frame clonotypes and omits some of them. The sample yields about 50,000 clones, 65% to 90% seen once. Specimen: blood, collected before dendritic cell vaccination. The chain uses TRBV6-6 and TRBJ2-7; 7 bases are a match to TRBD1. The sequence was obtained from a human donor with glioblastoma. The CDR3 DNA follows: TGTGCCAGCACAGGGGGCTACGAGCAGTACTTC. It codes for CASTGGYEQYF.